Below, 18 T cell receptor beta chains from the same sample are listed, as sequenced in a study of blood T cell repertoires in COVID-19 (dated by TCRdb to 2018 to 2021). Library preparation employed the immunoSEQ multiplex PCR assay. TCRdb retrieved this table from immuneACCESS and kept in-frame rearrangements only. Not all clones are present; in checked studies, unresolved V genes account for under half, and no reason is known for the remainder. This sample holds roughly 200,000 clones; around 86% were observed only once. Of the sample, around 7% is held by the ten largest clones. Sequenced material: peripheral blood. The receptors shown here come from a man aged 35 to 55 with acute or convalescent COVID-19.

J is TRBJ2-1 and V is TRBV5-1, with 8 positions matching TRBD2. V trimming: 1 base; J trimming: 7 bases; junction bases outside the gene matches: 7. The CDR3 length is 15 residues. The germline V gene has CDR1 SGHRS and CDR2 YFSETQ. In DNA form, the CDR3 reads TGCGCCAGCAGCTTGTTAGCGGGGACGGGGAATGAGCAGTTCTTC. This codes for CASSLLAGTGNEQFF.

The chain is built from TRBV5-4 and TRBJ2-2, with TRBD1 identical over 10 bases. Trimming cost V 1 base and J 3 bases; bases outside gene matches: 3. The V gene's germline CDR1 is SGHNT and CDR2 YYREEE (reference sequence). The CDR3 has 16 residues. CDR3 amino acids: CASSLPGQGYTGELFF. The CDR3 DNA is TGTGCCAGCAGCTTGCCGGGACAGGGGTACACCGGGGAGCTGTTTTTT.

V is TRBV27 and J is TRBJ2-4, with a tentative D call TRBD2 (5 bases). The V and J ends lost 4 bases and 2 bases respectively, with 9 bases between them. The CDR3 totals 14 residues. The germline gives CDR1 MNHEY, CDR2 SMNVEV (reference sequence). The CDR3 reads CASSSAGTKNIQYF. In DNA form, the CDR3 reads TGTGCCAGCAGTTCGGCCGGGACCAAAAACATTCAGTACTTC.

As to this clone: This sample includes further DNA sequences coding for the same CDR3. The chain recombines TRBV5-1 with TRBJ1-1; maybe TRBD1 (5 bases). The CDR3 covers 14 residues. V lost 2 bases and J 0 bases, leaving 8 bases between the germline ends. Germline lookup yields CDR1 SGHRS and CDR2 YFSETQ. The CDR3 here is CASSLDSLNTEAFF. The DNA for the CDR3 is TGCGCCAGCAGCTTAGACAGCCTGAACACTGAAGCTTTCTTT.

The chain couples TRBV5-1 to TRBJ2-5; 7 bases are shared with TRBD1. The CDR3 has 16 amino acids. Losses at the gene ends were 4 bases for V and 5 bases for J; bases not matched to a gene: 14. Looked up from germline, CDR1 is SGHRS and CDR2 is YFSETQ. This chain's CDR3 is CASSIRQGPEGETQYF. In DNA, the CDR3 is TGCGCCAGCAGCATTCGACAGGGCCCCGAGGGGGAGACCCAGTACTTC.

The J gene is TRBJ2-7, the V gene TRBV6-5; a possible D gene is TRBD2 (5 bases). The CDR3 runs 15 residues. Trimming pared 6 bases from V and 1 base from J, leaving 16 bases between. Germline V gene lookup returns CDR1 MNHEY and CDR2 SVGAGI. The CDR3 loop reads CASSPTAGPSYEQYF. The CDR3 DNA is TGTGCCAGCAGCCCGACCGCGGGCCCTTCCTACGAGCAGTACTTC.

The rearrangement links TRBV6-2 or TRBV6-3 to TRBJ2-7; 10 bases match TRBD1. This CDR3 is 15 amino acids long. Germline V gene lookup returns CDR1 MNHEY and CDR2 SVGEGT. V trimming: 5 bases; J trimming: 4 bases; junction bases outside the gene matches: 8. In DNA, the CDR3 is TGTGCCAGCAGTGACCCGGGACAGGGGAGGTACGAGCAGTACTTC. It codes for CASSDPGQGRYEQYF.

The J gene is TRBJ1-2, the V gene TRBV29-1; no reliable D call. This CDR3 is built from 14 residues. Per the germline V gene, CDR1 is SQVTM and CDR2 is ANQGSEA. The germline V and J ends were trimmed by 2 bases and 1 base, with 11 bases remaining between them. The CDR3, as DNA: TGCAGCGTTGAAAGGCGGCCGATTAACTATGGCTACACCTTC. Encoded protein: CSVERRPINYGYTF.

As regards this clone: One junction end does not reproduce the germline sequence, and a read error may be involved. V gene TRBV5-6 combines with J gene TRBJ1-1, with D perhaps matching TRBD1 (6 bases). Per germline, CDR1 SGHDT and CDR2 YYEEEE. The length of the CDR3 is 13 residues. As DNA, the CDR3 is TGTGCCAGCAGCTTGAGGGGGAACGCTGAAGCTTTCTTT. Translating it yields CASSLRGNAEAFF.

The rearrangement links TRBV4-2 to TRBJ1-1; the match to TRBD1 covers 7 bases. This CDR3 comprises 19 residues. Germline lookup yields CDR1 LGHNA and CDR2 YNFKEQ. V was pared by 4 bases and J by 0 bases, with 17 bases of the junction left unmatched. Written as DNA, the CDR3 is TGTGCCAGCAGCCCCCCAAGGGGCGGGAAGACAGGGATGAACACTGAAGCTTTCTTT. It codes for CASSPPRGGKTGMNTEAFF.

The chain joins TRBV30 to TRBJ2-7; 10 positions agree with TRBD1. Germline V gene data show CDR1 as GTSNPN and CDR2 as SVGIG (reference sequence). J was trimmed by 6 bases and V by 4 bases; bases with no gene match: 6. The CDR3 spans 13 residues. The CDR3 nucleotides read TGTGCCTGGACCGGGACAGGGGTTTTCGAGCAGTACTTC. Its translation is CAWTGTGVFEQYF.

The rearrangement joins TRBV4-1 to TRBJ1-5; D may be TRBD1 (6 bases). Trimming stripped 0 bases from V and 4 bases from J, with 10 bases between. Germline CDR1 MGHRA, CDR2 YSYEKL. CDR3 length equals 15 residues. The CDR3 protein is CASSQDPGENQPQHF. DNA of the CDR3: TGCGCCAGCAGCCAAGATCCAGGGGAGAATCAGCCCCAGCATTTT.

CDR3 amino acids: CARSLAKTGPEQYF. DNA of the CDR3: TGTGCCAGAAGCTTAGCGAAGACAGGGCCCGAGCAGTACTTC. This chain uses TRBV7-5 with TRBJ2-7; the D call of TRBD1 is as the table states it, not checked on the DNA. TRBV7-5 is designated a pseudogene. CDR3 length: 14 amino acids.

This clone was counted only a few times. The CDR3 DNA reads as TGTGCCACCAGAAATGCGGGGGTAGGGAAAAACATTCAGTACTTC. Translated, it gives CATRNAGVGKNIQYF. The chain uses TRBV15 and TRBJ2-4, with TRBD2 identical over 7 bases. CDR1 and CDR2 (germline): LNHNV, YYDKDF (reference sequence). The length of the CDR3 is 15 residues. Trimming removed 6 bases from V and 4 bases from J; junction bases left unmatched: 9.

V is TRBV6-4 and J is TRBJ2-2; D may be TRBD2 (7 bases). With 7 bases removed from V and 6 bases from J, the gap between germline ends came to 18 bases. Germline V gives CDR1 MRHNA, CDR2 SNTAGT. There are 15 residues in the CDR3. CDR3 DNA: TGTGCCAGCACGTCCGGGGGGCCCGGGTCCGGGGAGCTGTTTTTT. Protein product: CASTSGGPGSGELFF.

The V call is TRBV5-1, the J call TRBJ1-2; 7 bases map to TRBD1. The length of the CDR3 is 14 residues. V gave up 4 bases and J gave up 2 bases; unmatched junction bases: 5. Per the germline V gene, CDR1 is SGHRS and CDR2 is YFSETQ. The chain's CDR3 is CASSPRDSNYGYTF. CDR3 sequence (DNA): TGCGCCAGCAGCCCGCGGGACAGCAACTATGGCTACACCTTC.

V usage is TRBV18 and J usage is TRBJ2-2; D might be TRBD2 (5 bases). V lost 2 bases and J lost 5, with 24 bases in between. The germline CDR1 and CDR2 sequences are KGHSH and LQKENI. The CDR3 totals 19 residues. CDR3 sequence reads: CASSPSEGLSYPLTGELFF. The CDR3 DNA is TGTGCCAGCTCACCATCCGAGGGTTTATCGTATCCCTTAACCGGGGAGCTGTTTTTT. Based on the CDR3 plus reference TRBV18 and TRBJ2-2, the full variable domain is NAGVMQNPRHLVRRRGQEARLRCSPMKGHSHVYWYRQLPEEGLKFMVYLQKENIIDESGMPKERFSAEFPKEGPSILRIQQVVRGDSAAYFCASSPSEGLSYPLTGELFFGEGSRLTVL.

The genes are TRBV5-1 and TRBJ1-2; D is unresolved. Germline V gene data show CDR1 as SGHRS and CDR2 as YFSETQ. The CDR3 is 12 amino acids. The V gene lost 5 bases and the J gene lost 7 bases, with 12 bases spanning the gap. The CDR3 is CASRRDGGGYTF. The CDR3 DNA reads TGCGCCAGCAGGCGAGACGGAGGTGGCTACACCTTC.